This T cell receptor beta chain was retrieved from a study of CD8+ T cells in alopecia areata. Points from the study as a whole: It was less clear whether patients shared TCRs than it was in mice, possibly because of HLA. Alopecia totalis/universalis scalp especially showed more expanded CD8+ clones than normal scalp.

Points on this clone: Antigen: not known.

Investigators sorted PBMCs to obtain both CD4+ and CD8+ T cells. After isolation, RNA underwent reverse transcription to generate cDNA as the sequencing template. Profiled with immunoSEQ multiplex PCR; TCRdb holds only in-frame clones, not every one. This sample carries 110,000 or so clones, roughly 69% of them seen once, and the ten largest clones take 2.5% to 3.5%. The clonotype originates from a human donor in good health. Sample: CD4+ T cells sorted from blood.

In DNA form, the CDR3 reads TGTGCCAGCAGTTACTCGGCGGCGGGGGCCAACGTCCTGACTTTC. Translated: CASSYSAAGANVLTF. The J gene is TRBJ2-6, the V gene TRBV6-6, with D uncertain. Trimming shortened V by 0 bases and J by 4 bases, and 7 bases separated the two germline ends. Per germline, CDR1 MNHNY and CDR2 SVGAGI (reference sequence). The CDR3 loop spans 15 amino acids.